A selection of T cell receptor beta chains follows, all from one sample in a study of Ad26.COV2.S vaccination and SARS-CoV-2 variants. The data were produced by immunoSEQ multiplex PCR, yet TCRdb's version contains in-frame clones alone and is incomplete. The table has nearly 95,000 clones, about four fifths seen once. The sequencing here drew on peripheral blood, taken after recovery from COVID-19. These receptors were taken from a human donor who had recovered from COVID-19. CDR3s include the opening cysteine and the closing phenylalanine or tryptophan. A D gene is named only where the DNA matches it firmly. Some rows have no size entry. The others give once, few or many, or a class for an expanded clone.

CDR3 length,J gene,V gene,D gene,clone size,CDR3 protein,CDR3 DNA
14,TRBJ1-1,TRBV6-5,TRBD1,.,CASRRGQVNTEAFF,TGTGCCAGCAGGAGGGGACAGGTGAACACTGAAGCTTTCTTT
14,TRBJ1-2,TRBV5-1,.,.,CASSFGWTSNGYTF,TGCGCCAGCAGCTTCGGCTGGACATCTAATGGCTACACCTTC
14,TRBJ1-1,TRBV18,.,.,CASSPFGSNTEAFF,TGTGCCAGCTCACCTTTCGGTTCTAACACTGAAGCTTTCTTT
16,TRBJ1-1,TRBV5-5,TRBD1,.,CASSRSPGTAITEAFF,TGTGCCAGCAGCCGTTCCCCCGGGACAGCAATAACTGAAGCTTTCTTT
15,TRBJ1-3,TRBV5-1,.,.,CASSPAGNSGNTIYF,TGCGCCAGCAGTCCCGCAGGGAACTCTGGAAACACCATATATTTT
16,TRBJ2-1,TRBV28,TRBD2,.,CASSPPSGRLYNEQFF,TGTGCCAGCAGCCCCCCTAGCGGGAGACTCTACAATGAGCAGTTCTTC
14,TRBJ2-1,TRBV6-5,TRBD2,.,CASLRLAGHNEQFF,TGTGCCAGCTTAAGGCTAGCGGGACACAATGAGCAGTTCTTC
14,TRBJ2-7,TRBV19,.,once,CASKVGTGFYEQYF,TGTGCCAGTAAGGTGGGCACGGGATTCTACGAGCAGTACTTC
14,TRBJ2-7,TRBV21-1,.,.,CASSNGQDSYEQYF,TGTGCCAGCAGCAATGGACAGGACTCCTACGAGCAGTACTTC
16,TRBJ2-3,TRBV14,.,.,CASSQEFAVEGDTQYF,TGTGCCAGCAGCCAAGAATTTGCGGTCGAGGGAGATACGCAGTATTTT
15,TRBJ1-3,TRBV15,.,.,CATSNERVGGRTIYF,TGTGCCACCAGCAATGAGAGAGTGGGTGGACGGACCATATATTTT
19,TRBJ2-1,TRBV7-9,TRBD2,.,CASSLGRSGLAGVGVAQFF,TGTGCCAGCAGCTTAGGACGCTCGGGACTAGCGGGAGTGGGGGTTGCGCAGTTCTTC
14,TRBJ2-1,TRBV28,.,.,CASSLPHIMNEQFF,TGTGCCAGCAGTTTGCCCCATATCATGAATGAGCAGTTCTTC
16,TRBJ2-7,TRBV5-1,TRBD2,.,CASSLPLAGATYEQYF,TGCGCCAGCAGCCTCCCCTTAGCGGGAGCAACCTACGAGCAGTACTTC
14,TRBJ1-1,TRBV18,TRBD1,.,CASSRDRGGTEAFF,TGTGCCAGCTCCCGCGACAGGGGAGGTACTGAAGCTTTCTTT
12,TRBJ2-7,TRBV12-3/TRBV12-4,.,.,CASSFRGYEQYF,TGTGCCAGCAGTTTTAGGGGCTACGAGCAGTACTTC
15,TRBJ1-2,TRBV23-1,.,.,CASSQSGHLNYGYTF,TGCGCCAGCAGTCAATCTGGACACCTTAACTATGGCTACACCTTC
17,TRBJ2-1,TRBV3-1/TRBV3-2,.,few,CASSQVPREKPYNEQFF,TGTGCCAGCAGCCAAGTGCCCCGGGAGAAACCCTACAATGAGCAGTTCTTC
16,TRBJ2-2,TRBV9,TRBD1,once,CASSARTGVRTGELFF,TGTGCCAGCAGCGCCCGGACAGGGGTACGAACCGGGGAGCTGTTTTTT
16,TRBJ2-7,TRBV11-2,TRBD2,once,CASSSTRTSGIYEQYF,TGTGCCAGCAGCTCCACCAGGACTAGCGGGATCTACGAGCAGTACTTC
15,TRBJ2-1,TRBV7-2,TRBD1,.,CASSLTGDIGNEQFF,TGTGCCAGCAGCTTAACAGGGGATATTGGCAATGAGCAGTTCTTC
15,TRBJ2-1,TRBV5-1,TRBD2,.,CASSPSGSSYNEQFF,TGCGCCAGCAGCCCGAGCGGGAGCTCCTACAATGAGCAGTTCTTC
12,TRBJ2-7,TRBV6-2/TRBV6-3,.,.,CASSLNLYEQYF,TGTGCCAGCAGTCTGAATCTCTACGAGCAGTACTTC
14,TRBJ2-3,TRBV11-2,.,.,CASSLGGFPDTQYF,TGTGCCAGCAGCTTAGGAGGGTTCCCAGATACGCAGTATTTT
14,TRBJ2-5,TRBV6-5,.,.,CASSYSGREETQYF,TGTGCCAGCAGTTATAGCGGACGGGAGGAGACCCAGTACTTC
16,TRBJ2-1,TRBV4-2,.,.,CASRLGRVDGDNEQFF,TGTGCCAGCAGACTGGGAAGGGTCGACGGAGACAATGAGCAGTTCTTC
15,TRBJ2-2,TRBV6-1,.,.,CASSEIGQNTGELFF,TGTGCCAGCAGTGAAATAGGACAGAACACCGGGGAGCTGTTTTTT
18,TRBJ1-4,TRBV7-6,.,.,CASSQKYRASKGDEKLFF,TGTGCCAGCAGCCAAAAATACAGGGCAAGTAAGGGAGATGAAAAACTGTTTTTT
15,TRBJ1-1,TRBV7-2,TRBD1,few,CASSIQGATNTEAFF,TGTGCCAGCAGCATACAGGGGGCCACGAACACTGAAGCTTTCTTT
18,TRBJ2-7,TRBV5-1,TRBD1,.,CASSFRDQGTGQVYEQYF,TGCGCCAGCAGCTTTAGGGACCAGGGGACGGGACAGGTCTACGAGCAGTACTTC
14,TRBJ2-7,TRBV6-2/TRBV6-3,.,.,CASSWASTGVDPYF,TGTGCCAGCAGTTGGGCTAGTACTGGAGTGGACCCGTACTTC
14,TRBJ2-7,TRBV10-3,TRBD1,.,CAIRIRGSSYEQYF,TGTGCCATCAGGATCAGGGGGAGCTCCTACGAGCAGTACTTC
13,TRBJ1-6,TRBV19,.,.,CASSTTVNSPLHF,TGTGCCAGTAGTACTACGGTAAATTCACCCCTCCACTTT
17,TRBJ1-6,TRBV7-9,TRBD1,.,CASSSHDRQGMGSPLHF,TGTGCCAGCAGCTCTCACGATAGACAGGGAATGGGTTCACCCCTCCACTTT
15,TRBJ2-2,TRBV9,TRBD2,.,CASTRGRPNTGELFF,TGTGCCAGCACCCGCGGGAGGCCAAACACCGGGGAGCTGTTTTTT
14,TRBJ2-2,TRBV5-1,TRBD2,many,CASSLGAGGGELFF,TGCGCCAGCAGCTTGGGAGCGGGAGGCGGGGAGCTGTTTTTT
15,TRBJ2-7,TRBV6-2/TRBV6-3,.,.,CASSYSTGHLYEQYF,TGTGCCAGCAGTTATTCTACGGGACATCTCTACGAGCAGTACTTC
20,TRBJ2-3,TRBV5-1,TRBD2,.,CASSGSPGLAGGFYTDTQYF,TGCGCCAGCAGCGGTTCTCCGGGACTAGCGGGAGGGTTCTACACAGATACGCAGTATTTT
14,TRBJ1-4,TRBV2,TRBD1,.,CASSGQGRDEKLFF,TGTGCCAGCAGTGGACAGGGTCGGGATGAAAAACTGTTTTTT
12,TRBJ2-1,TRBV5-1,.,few,CASISVYNEQFF,TGCGCCAGTATTAGCGTGTACAATGAGCAGTTCTTC
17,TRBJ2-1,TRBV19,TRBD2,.,CASSIFSGGSGREEQFF,TGTGCCAGTAGTATCTTTAGCGGAGGTAGCGGGAGAGAAGAGCAGTTCTTC
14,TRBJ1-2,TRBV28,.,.,CASSSGTRWDGYTF,TGTGCCAGCAGTTCTGGGACAAGGTGGGACGGCTACACCTTC
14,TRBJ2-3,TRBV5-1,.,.,CASSLGGGTDTQYF,TGCGCCAGCAGCTTAGGTGGGGGCACAGATACGCAGTATTTT
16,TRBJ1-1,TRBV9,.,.,CASSSGTSLMNTEAFF,TGTGCCAGCAGCAGCGGGACGTCTCTCATGAACACTGAAGCTTTCTTT
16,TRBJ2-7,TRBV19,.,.,CASSVFRTMETYEQYF,TGTGCCAGTTCGGTGTTCCGGACGATGGAAACCTACGAGCAGTACTTC
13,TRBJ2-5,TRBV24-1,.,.,CATSDLTGETQYF,TGTGCCACCAGTGATTTAACGGGAGAGACCCAGTACTTC
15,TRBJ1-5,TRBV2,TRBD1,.,CASSKDRGGNQPQHF,TGTGCCAGCTCGAAGGACAGGGGAGGCAATCAGCCCCAGCATTTT
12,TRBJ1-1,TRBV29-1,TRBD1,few,CSVEWDRDEAFF,TGCAGCGTTGAATGGGACAGGGATGAAGCTTTCTTT
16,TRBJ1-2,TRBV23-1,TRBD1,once,CASSQSGDRETYGYTF,TGCGCCAGCAGTCAATCAGGAGACAGGGAGACCTATGGCTACACCTTC
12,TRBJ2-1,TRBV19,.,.,CASSGLNNEQFF,TGTGCCAGTAGTGGACTAAACAATGAGCAGTTCTTC